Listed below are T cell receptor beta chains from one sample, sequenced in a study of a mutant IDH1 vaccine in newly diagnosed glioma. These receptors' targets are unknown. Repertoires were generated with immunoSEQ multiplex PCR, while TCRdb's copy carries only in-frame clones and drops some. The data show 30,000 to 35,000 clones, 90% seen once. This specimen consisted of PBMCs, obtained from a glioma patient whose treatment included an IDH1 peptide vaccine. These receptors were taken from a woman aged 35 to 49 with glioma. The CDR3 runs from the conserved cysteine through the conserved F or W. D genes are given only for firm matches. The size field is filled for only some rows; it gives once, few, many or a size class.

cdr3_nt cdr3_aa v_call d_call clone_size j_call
TGTGCCAGCAGCTCACTAGCGGGAGTCTACGAGCAGTACTTC CASSSLAGVYEQYF TRBV6-6 TRBD2 . TRBJ2-7
TGTGCCAGCAGCGCAACCGGGACAGGGGGCTCAAAGGCTTTCTTT CASSATGTGGSKAFF TRBV9 TRBD1 . TRBJ1-1
TGTGCCTGGAGTGTAAGGGGATACACTGAAGCTTTCTTT CAWSVRGYTEAFF TRBV30 . . TRBJ1-1
TGTGCCGGAACTCGGGGGAGCTCCTACAATGAGCAGTTCTTC CAGTRGSSYNEQFF TRBV2 . . TRBJ2-1
TGTGCCAGCAGTCGGACAGGGGGAAAAGCTTTCTTT CASSRTGGKAFF TRBV6-5 TRBD1 . TRBJ1-1
TGTGCCAGCAGTACCTCGGGACTCCTGGGGGGCTACACCTTC CASSTSGLLGGYTF TRBV6-5 . . TRBJ1-2
TGTGCCAGCAGCGTAGACAGGAAAGAGACCCAGTACTTC CASSVDRKETQYF TRBV9 . once TRBJ2-5
TGTGCCAGTAGTATGTGGGGGGGAGTTTTTATCGATAATGAAAAACTGTTTTTT CASSMWGGVFIDNEKLFF TRBV19 . . TRBJ1-4
TGCACCAGCCTCCGAGGGGGAGCGCACGAGCAGTACTTC CTSLRGGAHEQYF TRBV1 . . TRBJ2-7
TGTGCCAGCGCCCCCCCGTACAACGAGCAGTACTTC CASAPPYNEQYF TRBV2 . . TRBJ2-7
TGTGCCAGCAGCCCTACGACAGGGGTCTACACTGAAGCTTTCTTT CASSPTTGVYTEAFF TRBV5-4 TRBD1 . TRBJ1-1
TGTGCCAGCAGCCAAGAACTAGGGCGGCCCCAAGAGACCCAGTACTTC CASSQELGRPQETQYF TRBV14 . few TRBJ2-5
TGCGCCAGCAGCGTACCGGGACAGGGGACCGGGGAGCTGTTTTTT CASSVPGQGTGELFF TRBV10-1 TRBD1 . TRBJ2-2
TGCGCCAGCAGCTTAGGGGCCTCTGGAAACACCATATATTTT CASSLGASGNTIYF TRBV5-1 . . TRBJ1-3
TGTGCCAGCGGCGGGACTAGCGGGAAGAGAGAGCAGTACTTC CASGGTSGKREQYF TRBV6-1 TRBD2 . TRBJ2-7
TGCGCCAGCAGCTTGGCGAGGACAGTCGGCACAGATACGCAGTATTTT CASSLARTVGTDTQYF TRBV5-1 . . TRBJ2-3
TGCGCCAGCAGCCAAGAGCGTACGACAACTGCGGCCCTCCACTTT CASSQERTTTAALHF TRBV4-1 . . TRBJ1-6
TGTGCCAGCTCTACAGAGATCTCCTACGAGCAGTACTTC CASSTEISYEQYF TRBV18 . . TRBJ2-7
TGTGCCAGCAGCCTCGATCAGCTGAGCTCCTACGAGCAGTACTTC CASSLDQLSSYEQYF TRBV11-2 . . TRBJ2-7
TGTGCCAGCCTGGACCGACCCGGTACCCAGTACTTC CASLDRPGTQYF TRBV25-1 . . TRBJ2-5
TGCGCCAGCAGCAGGGGGGGGACAGGGCGAAACTACGAGCAGTACTTC CASSRGGTGRNYEQYF TRBV4-1 TRBD1 . TRBJ2-7
TGTGCCCGTTCTGGGACAGGGCCCTACGAGCAGTACTTC CARSGTGPYEQYF TRBV30 TRBD1 . TRBJ2-7
TGTGCCAGCAGCGGCTCTGGGGCCCCGTTGCAGTACTTC CASSGSGAPLQYF TRBV14 . once TRBJ2-7
TGTGCCAGCAGCTTAGCGAGTTCACCCCTCCACTTT CASSLASSPLHF TRBV7-2 . . TRBJ1-6
TGTGCCAGCAGTTACTCGGGGGGCCGGCCAGAGACCCAGTACTTC CASSYSGGRPETQYF TRBV6-6 . . TRBJ2-5
TGTGCCATCAGTGACTTATCCTACGAGCAGTACTTC CAISDLSYEQYF TRBV10-3 . once TRBJ2-7
TGCGCCAGCAGCCAAGCCCTGACAGGGGGCACCGGGGAGCTGTTTTTT CASSQALTGGTGELFF TRBV4-1 TRBD1 . TRBJ2-2
TGTGCCACCGGGACGCTCTCCTACGAGCAGTACTTC CATGTLSYEQYF TRBV6-1 . . TRBJ2-7
TGCAGCGCTGCTACAGGAGTCTCCTACGAGCAGTACTTC CSAATGVSYEQYF TRBV29-1 . . TRBJ2-7
TGTGCTAGTGGTTCCGCCTGGGCCGCGAATTCACCCCTCCACTTT CASGSAWAANSPLHF TRBV12-5 . . TRBJ1-6
TGTGCCAGCAGTTGGGAGGACGAGCAGTTCTTC CASSWEDEQFF TRBV6-5 . . TRBJ2-1
TGTGCCAGCAGTTTACGGACAGGGGCCGATGAGCAGTTCTTC CASSLRTGADEQFF TRBV27 TRBD1 . TRBJ2-1
TGCGCCAGCAGCCAAAGTCTTGGGCGAAGGGAAAAACTGTTTTTT CASSQSLGRREKLFF TRBV4-3 . . TRBJ1-4
TGTGCCAGCAGCTTAGGGGTGACGGCCGGGGGGCAGAAAGAGACCCAGTACTTC CASSLGVTAGGQKETQYF TRBV11-2 . . TRBJ2-5
TGTGCCACCAGCTTAGGGGGCGGGAACAATGAGCAGTTCTTC CATSLGGGNNEQFF TRBV15 . . TRBJ2-1
TGTGCCAGCAGCACGGACAGGGGTGGGAGCACTGAAGCTTTCTTT CASSTDRGGSTEAFF TRBV14 TRBD1 . TRBJ1-1
TGTGCCAGTAGTCCTGACAGGGGCGGCTACACCTTC CASSPDRGGYTF TRBV19 TRBD1 . TRBJ1-2
TGCGCCAGCAGCCAAGGTGGGCTACAGACATATGGCTACACCTTC CASSQGGLQTYGYTF TRBV4-3 . . TRBJ1-2
TGTGCCAGCAGCAAACCGGGACAGGGGATGGGGGAGCAGTACTTC CASSKPGQGMGEQYF TRBV16 TRBD1 few TRBJ2-7
TGTGCCAGCAGTGGGACGGGGGCGGGAGACTATGGCTACACCTTC CASSGTGAGDYGYTF TRBV28 . . TRBJ1-2
TGCGCCAGCCGACCTACAGGGGCCCAAGGGGAGACCCAGTACTTC CASRPTGAQGETQYF TRBV5-1 TRBD1 few TRBJ2-5
TGTGCCAGCAGCTCGCAAACGGGTCGCGTTGAAAAACTGTTTTTT CASSSQTGRVEKLFF TRBV11-2 . . TRBJ1-4
TGTGCCAGCACCCCAGGGGATTTTGACACTGAAGCTTTCTTT CASTPGDFDTEAFF TRBV6-6 . . TRBJ1-1